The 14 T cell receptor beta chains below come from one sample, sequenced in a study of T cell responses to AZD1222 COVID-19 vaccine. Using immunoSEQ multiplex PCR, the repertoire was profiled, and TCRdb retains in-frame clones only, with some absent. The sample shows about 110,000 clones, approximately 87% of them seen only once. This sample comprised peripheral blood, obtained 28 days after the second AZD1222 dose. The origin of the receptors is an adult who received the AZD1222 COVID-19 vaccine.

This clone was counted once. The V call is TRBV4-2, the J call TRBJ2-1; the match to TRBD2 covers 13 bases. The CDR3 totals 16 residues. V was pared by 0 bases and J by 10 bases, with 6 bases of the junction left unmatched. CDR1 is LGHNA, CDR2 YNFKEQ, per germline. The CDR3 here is CASSQEGTSGREEQFF. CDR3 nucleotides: TGTGCCAGCAGCCAAGAAGGCACTAGCGGGAGGGAGGAGCAGTTCTTC.

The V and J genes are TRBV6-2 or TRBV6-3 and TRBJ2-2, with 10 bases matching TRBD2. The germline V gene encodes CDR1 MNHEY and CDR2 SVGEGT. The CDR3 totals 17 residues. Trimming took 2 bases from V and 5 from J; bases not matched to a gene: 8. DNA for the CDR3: TGTGCCAGCAGTTACGGACTAGCGGCCTTAGGGACCGGGGAGCTGTTTTTT. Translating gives CASSYGLAALGTGELFF.

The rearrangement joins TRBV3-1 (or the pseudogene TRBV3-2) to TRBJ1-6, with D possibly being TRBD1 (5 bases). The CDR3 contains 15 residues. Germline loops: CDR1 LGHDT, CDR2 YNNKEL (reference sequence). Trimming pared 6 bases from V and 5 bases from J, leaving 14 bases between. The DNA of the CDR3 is TGTGCCAGCAGGAAGAGGGGCCACCATAATTCACCCCTCCACTTT. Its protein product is CASRKRGHHNSPLHF.

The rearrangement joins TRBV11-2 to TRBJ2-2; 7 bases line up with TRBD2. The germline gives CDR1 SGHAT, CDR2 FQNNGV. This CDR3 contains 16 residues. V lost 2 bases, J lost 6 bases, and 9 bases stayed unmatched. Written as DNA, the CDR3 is TGTGCCAGCAGCTTACTCGGACTAGGCGGCGCCGGGGAGCTGTTTTTT. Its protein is CASSLLGLGGAGELFF.

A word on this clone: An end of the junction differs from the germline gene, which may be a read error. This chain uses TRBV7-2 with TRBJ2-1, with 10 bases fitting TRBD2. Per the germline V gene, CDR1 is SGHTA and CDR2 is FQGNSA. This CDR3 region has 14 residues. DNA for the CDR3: TGTGCCAGCAGCCTAGCGGGAGTGTACAATGAGCAGTTCTTC. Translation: CASSLAGVYNEQFF.

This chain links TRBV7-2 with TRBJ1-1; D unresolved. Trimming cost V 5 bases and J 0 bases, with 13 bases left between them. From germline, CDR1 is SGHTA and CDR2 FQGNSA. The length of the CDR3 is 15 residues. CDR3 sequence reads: CASSPAGAMNTEAFF. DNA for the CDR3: TGTGCCAGCAGCCCAGCTGGAGCGATGAACACTGAAGCTTTCTTT.

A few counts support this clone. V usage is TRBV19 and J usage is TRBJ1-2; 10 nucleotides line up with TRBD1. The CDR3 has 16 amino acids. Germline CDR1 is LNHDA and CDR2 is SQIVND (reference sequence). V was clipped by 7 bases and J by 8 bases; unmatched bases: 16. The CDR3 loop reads CASTSTGPGTGAGYTF. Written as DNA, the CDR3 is TGTGCCAGTACCTCAACGGGGCCTGGGACAGGGGCCGGCTACACCTTC.

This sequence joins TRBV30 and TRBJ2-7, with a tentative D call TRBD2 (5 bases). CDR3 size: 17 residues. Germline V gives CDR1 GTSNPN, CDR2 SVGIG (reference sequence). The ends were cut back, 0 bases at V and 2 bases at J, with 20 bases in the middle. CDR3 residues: CAWSVPLLAVMPYEQYF. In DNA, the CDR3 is TGTGCCTGGAGTGTACCACTGCTAGCCGTGATGCCCTACGAGCAGTACTTC.

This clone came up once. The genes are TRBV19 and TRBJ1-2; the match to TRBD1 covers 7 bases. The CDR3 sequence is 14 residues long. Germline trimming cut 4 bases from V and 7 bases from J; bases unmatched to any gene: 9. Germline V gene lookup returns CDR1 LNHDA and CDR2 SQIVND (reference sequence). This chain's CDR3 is CASSRQGVNVGYTF. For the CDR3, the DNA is TGTGCCAGTAGTAGACAGGGAGTTAACGTTGGCTACACCTTC. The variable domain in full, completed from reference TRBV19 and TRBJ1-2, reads DGGITQSPKYLFRKEGQNVTLSCEQNLNHDAMYWYRQDPGQGLRLIYYSQIVNDFQKGDIAEGYSVSREKKESFPLTVTSAQKNPTAFYLCASSRQGVNVGYTFGSGTRLTVV.

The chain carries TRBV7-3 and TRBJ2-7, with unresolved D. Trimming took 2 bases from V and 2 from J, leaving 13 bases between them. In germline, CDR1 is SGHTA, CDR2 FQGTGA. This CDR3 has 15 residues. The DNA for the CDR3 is TGTGCCAGCAGCTTATCGGCAGATCCCACCTACGAGCAGTACTTC. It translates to CASSLSADPTYEQYF.

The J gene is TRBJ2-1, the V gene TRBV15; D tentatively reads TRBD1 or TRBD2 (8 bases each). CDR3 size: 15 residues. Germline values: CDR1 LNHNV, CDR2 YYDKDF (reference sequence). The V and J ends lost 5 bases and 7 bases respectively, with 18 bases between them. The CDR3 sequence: CATSRGGRGLNEQFF. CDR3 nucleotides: TGTGCCACCAGCCGGGGGGGCAGGGGGCTTAATGAGCAGTTCTTC. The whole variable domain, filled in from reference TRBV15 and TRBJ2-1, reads DAMVIQNPRYQVTQFGKPVTLSCSQTLNHNVMYWYQQKSSQAPKLLFHYYDKDFNNEADTPDNFQSRRPNTSFCFLDIRSPGLGDTAMYLCATSRGGRGLNEQFFGPGTRLTVL.

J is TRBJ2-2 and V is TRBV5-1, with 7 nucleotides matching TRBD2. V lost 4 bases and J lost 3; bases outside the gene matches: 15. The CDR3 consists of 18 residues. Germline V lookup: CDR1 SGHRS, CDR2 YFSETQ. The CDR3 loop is CASSQLPGRVGDTGELFF. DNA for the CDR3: TGCGCCAGCAGCCAGCTCCCGGGGAGGGTCGGGGACACCGGGGAGCTGTTTTTT.

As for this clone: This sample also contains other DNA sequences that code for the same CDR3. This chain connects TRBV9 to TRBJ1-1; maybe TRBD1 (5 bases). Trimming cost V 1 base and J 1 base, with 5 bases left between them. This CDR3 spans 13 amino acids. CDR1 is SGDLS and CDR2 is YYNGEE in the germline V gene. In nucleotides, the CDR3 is TGTGCCAGCAGCGTAACAGGGAACACTGAAGCTTTCTTT. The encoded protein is CASSVTGNTEAFF.

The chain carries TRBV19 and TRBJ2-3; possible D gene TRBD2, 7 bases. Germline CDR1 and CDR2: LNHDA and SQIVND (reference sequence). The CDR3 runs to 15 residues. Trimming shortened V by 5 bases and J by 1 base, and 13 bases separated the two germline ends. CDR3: CASSWGGRGTDTQYF. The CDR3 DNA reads TGTGCCAGTAGTTGGGGGGGCCGAGGCACAGATACGCAGTATTTT.